Each of the 3 T cell receptor beta chains below was sequenced from the same sample in a study of blood T cell repertoires in COVID-19. TCRdb's table, derived via immunoSEQ multiplex PCR, lists solely in-frame clones and lacks some. The repertoire holds 150,000 to 200,000 clones, with 83% as singletons. Sequencing used peripheral blood. These TCRs come from a woman aged 40 to 50 with acute or convalescent COVID-19.

This clone turned up a few times. The chain recombines TRBV28 with TRBJ1-2; D is ambiguous. CDR1 is MDHEN and CDR2 is SYDVKM in the germline V gene. The CDR3 runs to 14 residues. Trimming cost V 2 bases and J 6 bases, with 13 bases left between them. The CDR3 nucleotides read TGTGCCAGCAGTTTAGCCGGGTACCGCCATGGCTACACCTTC. The encoded protein is CASSLAGYRHGYTF.

This chain links TRBV11-2 with TRBJ2-7; D perhaps matches TRBD1 (5 bases). The germline V gene has CDR1 SGHAT and CDR2 FQNNGV. The CDR3 is 13 residues long. V lost 8 bases to trimming and J lost 1 base, with 12 bases between them. CDR3 coding DNA: TGTGCCAGCGCAGGGCGGCTTTCCTACGAGCAGTACTTC. This codes for CASAGRLSYEQYF.

The V and J genes are TRBV11-3 and TRBJ1-2; D not certain. V lost 4 bases and J lost 4, with 22 bases in between. This CDR3 comprises 17 residues. CDR1 and CDR2 from the germline V gene are SGHNT and YENEEA. The CDR3 sequence: CASSSPGLVRNVYGYTF. The CDR3 DNA reads as TGTGCCAGCAGCTCACCGGGATTAGTCCGTAACGTCTATGGCTACACCTTC.